The entry that follows covers one T cell receptor (beta chain) sequence. Study processing details: Amplification from reference gene primers served as the basis for estimated nucleated cell counts. Sequenced by immunoSEQ multiplex PCR; TCRdb stores in-frame clones only, minus some. V, J and clone size reflect that table, while D and trimming were determined from the DNA. This sample has 150,000 to 190,000 clones, with approximately 91% found just once. This sample is drawn from a study of blood T cell repertoires in COVID-19. Looking at the study overall: The study drew acute and convalescent COVID-19 samples from the United States, Italy and Spain. PBMCs, B-cell-depleted T cells, or T cells were the source of the cDNA or gDNA that made up the material.

This TCR came from an older woman with acute or convalescent COVID-19. The sequencing input was peripheral blood.

In DNA, the CDR3 is TGTGCCAGCAGCTTGAACAGCGAGGGAAAACTGTTTTTT. Its protein is CASSLNSEGKLFF. This chain joins TRBV5-8 and TRBJ1-4; no clear D gene. This CDR3 has 13 residues. Trimming removed 1 base from V and 10 bases from J, with 11 bases in between. CDR1 is SGHTS and CDR2 is YDEGEE in the germline V gene.